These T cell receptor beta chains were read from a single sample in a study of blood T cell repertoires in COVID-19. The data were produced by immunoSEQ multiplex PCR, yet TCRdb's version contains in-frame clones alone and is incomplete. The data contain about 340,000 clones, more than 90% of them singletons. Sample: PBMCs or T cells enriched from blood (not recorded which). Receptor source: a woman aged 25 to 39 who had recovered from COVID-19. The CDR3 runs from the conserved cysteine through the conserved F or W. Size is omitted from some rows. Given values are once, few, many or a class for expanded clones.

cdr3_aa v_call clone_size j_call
CASSLVSLHEQFF TRBV5-1 . TRBJ2-1
CASSQMDRGHGYTF TRBV18 . TRBJ1-2
CASSLWEGGEQFF TRBV7-2 . TRBJ2-1
CASSLGRLRAGNNQPQHF TRBV28 . TRBJ1-5
CASSRIGLPSSYEQYF TRBV5-8 . TRBJ2-7
CASSNYSRQPYNEQFF TRBV21-1 . TRBJ2-1
CASSAGSTDTQYF TRBV27 . TRBJ2-3
CSTLGQMNTEAFF TRBV29-1 once TRBJ1-1
CASSPHRGGNQPQHF TRBV18 . TRBJ1-5
CASSQQTGGLAKNIQYF TRBV28 . TRBJ2-4
CASSGQGFNYGYTF TRBV9 once TRBJ1-2
CSVDRGREGYTF TRBV29-1 . TRBJ1-2
CASRGEANTGELFF TRBV25-1 . TRBJ2-2
CASSPRGWEQYF TRBV11-3 once TRBJ2-7
CASSQGQYNEQFF TRBV4-3 . TRBJ2-1
CAWSPGEHQPQHF TRBV30 . TRBJ1-5
CASSVGPGGFPNYGYTF TRBV9 . TRBJ1-2
CASSATGEAFF TRBV25-1 . TRBJ1-1
CASSLGGGYDTEAFF TRBV7-9 . TRBJ1-1
CASSPGGRAQFF TRBV5-1 once TRBJ2-1
CASSLEGFTEAFF TRBV7-2 . TRBJ1-1
CASSGLDRTQHGYTF TRBV5-4 . TRBJ1-2
CASTNRVAGGLGTQYF TRBV2 . TRBJ2-5
CASSPSGPITEAFF TRBV18 . TRBJ1-1
CASSPDGSNQPQHF TRBV7-9 . TRBJ1-5
CASSDNMGHLNPYEQYF TRBV6-4 . TRBJ2-7
CASSEDRGRIYEQYF TRBV2 . TRBJ2-7
CASSLGSTSGGPGGDTQYF TRBV5-8 . TRBJ2-3
CASSILASFILNEQFF TRBV19 once TRBJ2-1
CASSPEAGQPQHF TRBV6-5 . TRBJ1-5
CASSLSGGGEKLFF TRBV28 . TRBJ1-4
CASGGLGGNEQFF TRBV12-5 many TRBJ2-1
CASSHTGANNEQFF TRBV5-4 . TRBJ2-1
CSVGDSSNYGYTF TRBV29-1 . TRBJ1-2
CASSTGAAVTEAFF TRBV5-1 once TRBJ1-1
CASSSAGELFF TRBV5-5 once TRBJ2-2
CASSTPGLAGPLTPSPQFF TRBV27 . TRBJ2-1
CASRSSGQVLGYTF TRBV27 . TRBJ1-2
CASSYRANGEKLFF TRBV7-9 . TRBJ1-4
CASSWRRNTGELFF TRBV19 . TRBJ2-2
CASSDTTNQPQHF TRBV2 once TRBJ1-5
CASSHGQGRSGNQPQHF TRBV28 . TRBJ1-5
CASSSSLLWGRNSRSYTF TRBV7-9 . TRBJ1-2
CASSLETANYGYTF TRBV7-9 . TRBJ1-2
CASSYPQPQHF TRBV6-2/TRBV6-3 . TRBJ1-5
CASRRQGKGETQYF TRBV11-3 . TRBJ2-5
CASAAGENTEAFF TRBV18 . TRBJ1-1
CASSVEVRLNEQFF TRBV9 . TRBJ2-1
CASSLGQGGTDTQYF TRBV5-1 . TRBJ2-3
CASVNPGQENIQYF TRBV28 . TRBJ2-4
CASSSTSGTDTQYF TRBV5-1 few TRBJ2-3
CASSPDSYGYTF TRBV5-1 . TRBJ1-2
CSAGGNTEAFF TRBV20-1 few TRBJ1-1
CASSPGGAGYTF TRBV18 . TRBJ1-2
CASSLSGYGYTF TRBV28 once TRBJ1-2
CASKAGLADNEQFF TRBV3-1/TRBV3-2 . TRBJ2-1
CASSFTGEGTEAFF TRBV11-3 . TRBJ1-1
CAIQGWGEETQYF TRBV10-3 . TRBJ2-5